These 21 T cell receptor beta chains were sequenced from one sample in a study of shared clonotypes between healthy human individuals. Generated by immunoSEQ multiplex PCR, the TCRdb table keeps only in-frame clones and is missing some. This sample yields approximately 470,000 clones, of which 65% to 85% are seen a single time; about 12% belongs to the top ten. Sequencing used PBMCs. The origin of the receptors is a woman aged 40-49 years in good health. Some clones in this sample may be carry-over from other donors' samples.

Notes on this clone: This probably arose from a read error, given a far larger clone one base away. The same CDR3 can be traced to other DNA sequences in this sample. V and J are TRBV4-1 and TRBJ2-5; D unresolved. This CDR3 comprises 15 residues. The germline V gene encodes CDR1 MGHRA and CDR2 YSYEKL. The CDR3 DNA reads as TGCGCAAGCAGCCAAGATTGGCTCCCCCCAGAGACCCAGTACTTC. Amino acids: CASSQDWLPPETQYF.

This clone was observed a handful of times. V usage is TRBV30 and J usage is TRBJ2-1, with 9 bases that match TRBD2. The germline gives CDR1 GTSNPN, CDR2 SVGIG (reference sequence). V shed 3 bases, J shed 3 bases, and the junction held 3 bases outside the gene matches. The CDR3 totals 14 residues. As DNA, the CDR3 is TGTGCCTGGAGAGCTAGCGGGGACTACAATGAGCAGTTCTTC. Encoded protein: CAWRASGDYNEQFF.

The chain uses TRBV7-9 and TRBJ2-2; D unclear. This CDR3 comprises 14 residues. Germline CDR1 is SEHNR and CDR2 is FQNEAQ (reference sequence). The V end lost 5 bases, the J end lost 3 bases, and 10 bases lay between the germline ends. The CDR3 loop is CASSRDPDTGELFF. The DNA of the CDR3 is TGTGCCAGCAGCAGGGATCCGGACACCGGGGAGCTGTTTTTT.

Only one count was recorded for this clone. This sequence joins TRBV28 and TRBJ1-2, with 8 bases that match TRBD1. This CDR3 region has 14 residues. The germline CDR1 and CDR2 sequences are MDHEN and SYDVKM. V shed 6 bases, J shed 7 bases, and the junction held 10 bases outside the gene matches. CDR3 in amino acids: CASSLRPGGFGYTF. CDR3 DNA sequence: TGTGCCAGCAGCCTACGTCCAGGGGGCTTTGGCTACACCTTC.

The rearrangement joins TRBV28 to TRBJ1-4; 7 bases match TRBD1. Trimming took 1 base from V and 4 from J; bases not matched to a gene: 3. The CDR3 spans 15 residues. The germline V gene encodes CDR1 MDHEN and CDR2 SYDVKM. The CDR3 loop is CASSLSQGNNEKLFF. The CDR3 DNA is TGTGCCAGCAGTTTATCACAGGGGAATAATGAAAAACTGTTTTTT.

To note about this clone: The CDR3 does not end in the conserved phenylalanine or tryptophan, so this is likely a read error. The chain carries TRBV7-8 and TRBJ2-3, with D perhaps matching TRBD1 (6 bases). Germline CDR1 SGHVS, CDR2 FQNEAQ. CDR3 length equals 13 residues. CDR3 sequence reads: CAGGPRGTDTQYL. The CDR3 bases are TGTGCAGGTGGGCCCAGGGGTACGGATACGCAGTATCTT.

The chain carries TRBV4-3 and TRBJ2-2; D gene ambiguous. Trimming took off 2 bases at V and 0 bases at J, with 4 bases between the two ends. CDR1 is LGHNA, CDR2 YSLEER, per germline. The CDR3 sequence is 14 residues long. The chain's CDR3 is CASSQLTNTGELFF. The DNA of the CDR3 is TGCGCCAGCAGCCAATTAACGAACACCGGGGAGCTGTTTTTT.

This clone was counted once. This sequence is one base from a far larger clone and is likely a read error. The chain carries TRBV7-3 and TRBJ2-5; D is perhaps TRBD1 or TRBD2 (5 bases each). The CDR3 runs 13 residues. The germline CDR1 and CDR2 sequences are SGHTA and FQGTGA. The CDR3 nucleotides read TGTGCCAGCAGCCCCCGGGGCGGAGAGACCCGGTACTTC. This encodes CASSPRGGETRYF.

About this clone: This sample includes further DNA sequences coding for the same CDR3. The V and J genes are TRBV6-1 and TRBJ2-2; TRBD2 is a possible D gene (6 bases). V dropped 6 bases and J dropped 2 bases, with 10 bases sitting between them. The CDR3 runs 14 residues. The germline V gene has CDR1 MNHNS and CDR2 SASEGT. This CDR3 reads CASRAGLNTGELFF. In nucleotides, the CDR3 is TGTGCCAGCAGGGCGGGACTCAACACCGGGGAGCTGTTTTTT.

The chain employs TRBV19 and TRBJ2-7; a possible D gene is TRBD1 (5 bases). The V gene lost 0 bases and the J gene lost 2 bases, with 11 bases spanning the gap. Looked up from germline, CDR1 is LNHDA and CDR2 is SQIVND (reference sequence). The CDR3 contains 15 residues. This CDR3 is CASSIDPGRAYEQYF. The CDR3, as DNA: TGTGCCAGTAGTATAGATCCGGGCAGGGCCTACGAGCAGTACTTC.

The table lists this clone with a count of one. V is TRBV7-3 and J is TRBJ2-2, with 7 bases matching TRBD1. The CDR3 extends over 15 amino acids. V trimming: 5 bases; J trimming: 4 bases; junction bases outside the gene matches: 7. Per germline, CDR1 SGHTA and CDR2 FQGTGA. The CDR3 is CASSTHQGVTGELFF. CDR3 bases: TGTGCCAGCAGCACCCACCAGGGGGTCACCGGGGAGCTGTTTTTT. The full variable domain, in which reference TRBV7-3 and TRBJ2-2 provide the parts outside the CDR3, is GAGVSQTPSNKVTEKGKYVELRCDPISGHTALYWYRQSLGQGPEFLIYFQGTGAADDSGLPNDRFFAVRPEGSVSTLKIQRTERGDSAVYLCASSTHQGVTGELFFGEGSRLTVL.

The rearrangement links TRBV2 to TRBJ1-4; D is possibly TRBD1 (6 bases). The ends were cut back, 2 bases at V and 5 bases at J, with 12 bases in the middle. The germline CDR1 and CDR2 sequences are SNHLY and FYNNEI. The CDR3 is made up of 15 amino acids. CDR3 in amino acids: CASSEQTGTNEKLFF. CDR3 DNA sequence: TGTGCCAGCAGTGAACAGACAGGAACAAATGAAAAACTGTTTTTT.

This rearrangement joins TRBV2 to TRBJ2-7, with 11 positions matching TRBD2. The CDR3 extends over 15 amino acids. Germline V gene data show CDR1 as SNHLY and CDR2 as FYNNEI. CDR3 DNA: TGTGCACCACCCGGGGCTAGCGGGAGGTCCTACGAGCAGTACTTC. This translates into CAPPGASGRSYEQYF. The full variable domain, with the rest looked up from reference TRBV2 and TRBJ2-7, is EPEVTQTPSHQVTQMGQEVILRCVPISNHLYFYWYRQILGQKVEFLVSFYNNEISEKSEIFDDQFSVERPDGSNFTLKIRSTKLEDSAMYFCAPPGASGRSYEQYFGPGTRLTVT.

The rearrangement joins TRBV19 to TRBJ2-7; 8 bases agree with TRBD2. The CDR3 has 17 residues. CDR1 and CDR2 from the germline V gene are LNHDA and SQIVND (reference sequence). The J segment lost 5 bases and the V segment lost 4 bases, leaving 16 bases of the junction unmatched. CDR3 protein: CASSKTPGTSWGHEQYF. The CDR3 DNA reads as TGTGCCAGTAGTAAAACACCCGGGACTAGTTGGGGACACGAGCAGTACTTC.

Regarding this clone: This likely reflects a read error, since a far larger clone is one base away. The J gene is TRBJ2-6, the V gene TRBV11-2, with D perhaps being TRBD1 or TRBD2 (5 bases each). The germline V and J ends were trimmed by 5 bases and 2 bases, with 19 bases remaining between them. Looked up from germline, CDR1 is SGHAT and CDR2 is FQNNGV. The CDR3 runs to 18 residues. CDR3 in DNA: TGTGCCAGCAGCCTTATTCCTGGGACGTCCCCTGGGGCCAACGTCCTGACTTTC. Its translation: CASSLIPGTSPGANVLTF.

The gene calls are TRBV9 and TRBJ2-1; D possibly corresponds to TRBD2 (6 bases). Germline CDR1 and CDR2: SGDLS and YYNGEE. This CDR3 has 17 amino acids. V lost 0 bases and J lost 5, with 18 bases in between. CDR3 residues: CASSVGIGGRYHNEQFF. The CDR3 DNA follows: TGTGCCAGCAGCGTAGGAATTGGTGGGAGGTACCACAATGAGCAGTTCTTC.

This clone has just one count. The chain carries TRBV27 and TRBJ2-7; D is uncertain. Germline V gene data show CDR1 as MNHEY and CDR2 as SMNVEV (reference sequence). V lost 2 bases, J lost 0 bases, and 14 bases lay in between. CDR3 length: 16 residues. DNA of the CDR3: TGTGCCAGCAGTTTAGGGTATGCGATCCCCTCCTACGAGCAGTACTTC. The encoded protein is CASSLGYAIPSYEQYF.

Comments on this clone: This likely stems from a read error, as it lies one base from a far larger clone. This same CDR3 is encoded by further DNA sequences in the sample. The CDR3 loop is CAISESPTAINEKLFF. The CDR3 bases are TGTGCCATCAGTGAATCCCCTACAGCCATTAATGAAAAACTGTTTTTT. The chain is built from TRBV10-3 and TRBJ1-4; no firm D call. Germline CDR1 ENHRY, CDR2 SYGVKD. The V end lost 3 bases, the J end lost 4 bases, and 15 bases lay between the germline ends. The CDR3 runs 16 residues.

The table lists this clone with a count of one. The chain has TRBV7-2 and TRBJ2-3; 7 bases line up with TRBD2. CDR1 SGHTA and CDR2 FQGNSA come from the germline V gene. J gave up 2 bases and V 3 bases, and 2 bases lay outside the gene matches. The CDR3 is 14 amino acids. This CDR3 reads CASSFSGPTDTQYF. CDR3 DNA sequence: TGTGCCAGCAGCTTTAGCGGGCCCACAGATACGCAGTATTTT.

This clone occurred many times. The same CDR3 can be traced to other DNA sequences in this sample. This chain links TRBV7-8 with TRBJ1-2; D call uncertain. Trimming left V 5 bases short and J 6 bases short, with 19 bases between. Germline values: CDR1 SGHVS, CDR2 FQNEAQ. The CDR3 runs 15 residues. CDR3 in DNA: TGTGCCAGCAGCCAACCTGGCAGGCCTAAGGATGGCTACACCTTC. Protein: CASSQPGRPKDGYTF.

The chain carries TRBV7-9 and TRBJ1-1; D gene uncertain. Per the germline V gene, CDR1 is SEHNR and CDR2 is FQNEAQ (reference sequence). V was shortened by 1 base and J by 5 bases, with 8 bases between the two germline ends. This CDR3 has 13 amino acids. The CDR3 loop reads CASSLDSRTEAFF. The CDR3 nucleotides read TGTGCCAGCAGCTTAGATTCCAGAACTGAAGCTTTCTTT. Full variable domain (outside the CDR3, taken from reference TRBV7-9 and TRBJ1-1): DTGVSQNPRHKITKRGQNVTFRCDPISEHNRLYWYRQTLGQGPEFLTYFQNEAQLEKSRLLSDRFSAERPKGSFSTLEIQRTEQGDSAMYLCASSLDSRTEAFFGQGTRLTVV.